One and the same sample provided the 14 T cell receptor beta chains below, sequenced in a study of cytomegalovirus exposure and HLA in healthy donors. Generated by immunoSEQ multiplex PCR, the TCRdb table keeps only in-frame clones and is missing some. Found here are 100,000 to 150,000 clones, 85% to 90% of them singletons; the top ten hold roughly 1.4%. What was sequenced was PBMCs. The receptors come from a man aged 25-40 years in good health and CMV-seronegative.

The V gene is TRBV14, the J gene TRBJ2-3; D unresolved. This CDR3 has 13 amino acids. Trimming took 4 bases from V and 0 from J, leaving 5 bases between them. Per germline, CDR1 SGHDN and CDR2 FVKESK. DNA of the CDR3: TGTGCCAGCAGCCTCCCGAGCACAGATACGCAGTATTTT. This sequence encodes CASSLPSTDTQYF.

The chain links TRBV13 to TRBJ2-3; the D gene is possibly TRBD1 (6 bases). CDR3 length equals 18 residues. V was clipped by 4 bases and J by 2 bases, with 22 bases between them. Germline loops: CDR1 PRHDT, CDR2 FYEKMQ (reference sequence). CDR3 residues: CASSSRQAVYLNTDTQYF. In DNA, the CDR3 is TGTGCCAGCAGCTCCCGACAGGCGGTTTATCTAAACACAGATACGCAGTATTTT.

This rearrangement joins TRBV29-1 to TRBJ2-3, with 11 bases lining up with TRBD2. CDR3 length: 14 amino acids. The junction had 2 bases not matched to a gene; V was cut back by 4 bases and J by 2 bases. Germline V lookup: CDR1 SQVTM, CDR2 ANQGSEA. CDR3 protein: CSVGLAGITDTQYF. CDR3 bases: TGCAGCGTTGGACTAGCGGGGATCACAGATACGCAGTATTTT.

This clone has only one observation. The V gene is TRBV5-1, the J gene TRBJ2-2; 7 positions agree with TRBD1. This CDR3 contains 15 residues. The germline CDR1 and CDR2 sequences are SGHRS and YFSETQ. V lost 9 bases, J lost 4 bases, and 12 bases stayed unmatched. As DNA, the CDR3 is TGCGCCACCAAGACCGGGACAGAGCTCACCGGGGAGCTGTTTTTT. Translating gives CATKTGTELTGELFF.

This clone was seen once. This chain uses TRBV7-2 with TRBJ1-1; D remains ambiguous. Germline V gene lookup returns CDR1 SGHTA and CDR2 FQGNSA. There are 14 residues in the CDR3. V lost 7 bases and J 5 bases, leaving 17 bases between the germline ends. The CDR3 DNA follows: TGTGCCAGCACCCAGGATCCGACACCGACTGAAGCTTTCTTT. Translation gives CASTQDPTPTEAFF.

The J gene is TRBJ1-2, the V gene TRBV27; no reliable D call. The ends were cut back, 3 bases at V and 4 bases at J, with 12 bases in the middle. CDR3 length equals 14 residues. Germline V gene lookup returns CDR1 MNHEY and CDR2 SMNVEV (reference sequence). CDR3 nucleotides: TGTGCCAGCAGTTTTTCCCGAGTCGTCTATGGCTACACCTTC. It specifies CASSFSRVVYGYTF.

J is TRBJ2-6 and V is TRBV7-9, with TRBD2 as a possible D gene (5 bases). V was shortened by 3 bases and J by 0 bases, with 12 bases between the two germline ends. This CDR3 is built from 17 residues. The germline V gene has CDR1 SEHNR and CDR2 FQNEAQ (reference sequence). The chain's CDR3 is CASSFSAEISGANVLTF. DNA of the CDR3: TGTGCCAGCAGCTTTAGCGCCGAAATCTCTGGGGCCAACGTCCTGACTTTC.

This CDR3 is CAWSQGARSGANVLTF. The DNA of the CDR3 is TGTGCCTGGAGTCAAGGGGCGCGTAGCGGGGCCAACGTCCTGACTTTC. The V and J genes are TRBV30 and TRBJ2-6, with D perhaps TRBD1 (5 bases). Trimming pared 2 bases from V and 4 bases from J, leaving 15 bases between. The CDR3 contains 16 residues. CDR1 GTSNPN and CDR2 SVGIG come from the germline V gene (reference sequence).

V is TRBV30 and J is TRBJ1-5; a weak D match, TRBD1 (5 bases). The CDR3 runs to 15 residues. V lost 3 bases and J lost 3, with 15 bases in between. Germline V lookup: CDR1 GTSNPN, CDR2 SVGIG (reference sequence). In DNA form, the CDR3 reads TGTGCCTGGAGCTTGAAGGGACTGTACAATCAGCCCCAGCATTTT. This translates into CAWSLKGLYNQPQHF. The variable domain in full, with the rest retrieved from reference TRBV30 and TRBJ1-5, is SQTIHQWPATLVQPVGSPLSLECTVEGTSNPNLYWYRQAAGRGLQLLFYSVGIGQISSEVPQNLSASRPQDRQFILSSKKLLLSDSGFYLCAWSLKGLYNQPQHFGDGTRLSIL.

This chain uses TRBV4-3 with TRBJ2-1; TRBD2 might be the D (6 bases). The V end lost 3 bases, the J end lost 4 bases, and 13 bases lay between the germline ends. This CDR3 comprises 15 residues. CDR1 LGHNA and CDR2 YSLEER come from the germline V gene. The CDR3 sequence: CASSQSRGDYNEQFF. In DNA form, the CDR3 reads TGCGCCAGCAGCCAGAGTCGCGGGGATTACAATGAGCAGTTCTTC.

The chain has TRBV7-2 and TRBJ1-4, with 10 positions matching TRBD1. CDR1 and CDR2 from the germline V gene are SGHTA and FQGNSA. Losses at the gene ends were 5 bases for V and 6 bases for J; bases not matched to a gene: 3. The CDR3 has 14 amino acids. CDR3 amino acids: CASSTDRGDEKLFF. The CDR3, as DNA: TGTGCCAGCAGCACGGACAGGGGGGATGAAAAACTGTTTTTT.

This clone was counted between two and nine times. For the CDR3, the DNA is TGCGCCAGCAGCCCGGGGACAGGGCGAACCTACGAGCAGTACTTC. Amino acid sequence: CASSPGTGRTYEQYF. The chain combines TRBV5-1 with TRBJ2-7; TRBD1 matches at 9 bases. Trimming took 4 bases from V and 2 from J; bases not matched to a gene: 7. Germline V gives CDR1 SGHRS, CDR2 YFSETQ. This CDR3 has 15 residues.

The rearrangement joins TRBV5-6 to TRBJ2-5; weak D call: TRBD1 (5 bases). Germline CDR1 reads SGHDT; CDR2 reads YYEEEE. This CDR3 spans 16 amino acids. V was shortened by 2 bases and J by 1 base, with 15 bases between the two germline ends. The CDR3 bases are TGTGCCAGCAGCTTTGCGCCAACAGGCACCCAAGAGACCCAGTACTTC. This gives the protein CASSFAPTGTQETQYF. The entire variable domain, with the rest obtained from reference TRBV5-6 and TRBJ2-5, is as follows: DAGVTQSPTHLIKTRGQQVTLRCSPKSGHDTVSWYQQALGQGPQFIFQYYEEEERQRGNFPDRFSGHQFPNYSSELNVNALLLGDSALYLCASSFAPTGTQETQYFGPGTRLLVL.

V usage is TRBV7-9 and J usage is TRBJ2-5; D is uncertain. The CDR3 is made up of 11 amino acids. V lost 4 bases to trimming and J lost 2 bases, with 2 bases between them. Germline V lookup: CDR1 SEHNR, CDR2 FQNEAQ (reference sequence). For the CDR3, the DNA is TGTGCCAGCAGCTCACAAGAGACCCAGTACTTC. It codes for CASSSQETQYF.